This T cell receptor beta chain is from a study of CD8+ T cells in alopecia areata. Background on the study: Treated patients were dosed with oral tofacitinib, taking 5 to 10 mg twice daily.

CDR3 size: 13 residues. Trimming left V 2 bases short and J 0 bases short, with 5 bases between. Germline values: CDR1 GTSNPN, CDR2 SVGIG (reference sequence). Study-wide findings and caveats: Both scalp clonality and the expanded CD8+ clones among the top 100 showed a significant decrease with tofacitinib. While tofacitinib was given, many expanded lesional clones persisted in scalp and blood.

Treatment defined: oral pan-JAK inhibitor, 5-10 mg twice daily. As to this clone: What it recognizes is unknown. Additional DNA sequences in this sample encode the identical CDR3.

cDNA prepared by RNA extraction and subsequent reverse transcription served as the template for sequencing. Profiling relied on immunoSEQ multiplex PCR, and the TCRdb table lists in-frame clones only, not all of them. Counted here are approximately 200,000 clones, about 60% occurring once; the ten biggest clones make up roughly 3.3%. The rearrangement joins TRBV30 to TRBJ1-5; D gene ambiguous. The sample was CD4+ T cells sorted from blood, taken at week 4, from a patient treated with tofacitinib. This receptor was identified in a human donor with alopecia areata. The CDR3 is CAWSQDSNQPQHF. The CDR3 DNA sequence: TGTGCCTGGAGTCAGGATAGCAATCAGCCCCAGCATTTT. Using reference TRBV30 and TRBJ1-5 for the parts outside the CDR3, the full variable domain is SQTIHQWPATLVQPVGSPLSLECTVEGTSNPNLYWYRQAAGRGLQLLFYSVGIGQISSEVPQNLSASRPQDRQFILSSKKLLLSDSGFYLCAWSQDSNQPQHFGDGTRLSIL.